Listed here are 2 T cell receptor beta chains from one sample, sequenced in a study of T cell responses to AZD1222 COVID-19 vaccine. The assay was immunoSEQ multiplex PCR, and TCRdb's table has in-frame clones only and misses some. The data hold about 63,000 clones, with under 90% observed a single time. The sample was peripheral blood, taken 28 days after the second AZD1222 dose. The receptors were gathered from an adult who received the AZD1222 COVID-19 vaccine.

The genes are TRBV7-2 and TRBJ1-6; 7 bases align to TRBD1. The germline gives CDR1 SGHTA, CDR2 FQGNSA. The CDR3 has 14 residues. The V segment lost 2 bases and the J segment 10 bases; nucleotides outside the gene matches: 5. CDR3: CASSLKRGLSPLHF. CDR3 coding DNA: TGTGCCAGCAGCTTAAAGAGGGGGCTATCACCCCTCCACTTT.

The rearrangement uses TRBV5-1 and TRBJ2-2; TRBD1 agrees at 7 bases. The junction had 4 bases not matched to a gene; V was cut back by 4 bases and J by 4 bases. Germline loops: CDR1 SGHRS, CDR2 YFSETQ. The CDR3 is 14 amino acids. CDR3 coding DNA: TGCGCCAGCAGCCGACAGGGAACCACCGGGGAGCTGTTTTTT. Translation: CASSRQGTTGELFF. Together with reference TRBV5-1 and TRBJ2-2, the CDR3 gives the full variable domain: KAGVTQTPRYLIKTRGQQVTLSCSPISGHRSVSWYQQTPGQGLQFLFEYFSETQRNKGNFPGRFSGRQFSNSRSEMNVSTLELGDSALYLCASSRQGTTGELFFGEGSRLTVL.